Listed below are T cell receptor beta chains from one sample, sequenced in a study of PD-1 blockade in mismatch repair-deficient tumors. No antigen is known for these receptors. The protocol was immunoSEQ multiplex PCR, while the TCRdb copy is restricted to in-frame clones and leaves out a portion. There are fewer than 18,000 clones in the sample; about 84% occur only once, and about 10% lies in the top ten. Source: cells cultured in vitro, taken from a patient treated with pembrolizumab. These receptors were taken from an adult with mismatch repair-deficient cancer. CDR3s include the opening cysteine and the closing phenylalanine or tryptophan. D genes are given only for firm matches. Size values are once, few and many counts, or a class for expanded clones, and some rows have none.

v_gene	abundance	j_gene	d_gene	CDR3aa	CDR3nt
TRBV7-9	NA	TRBJ1-1	TRBD1	CASSSLTGRATEAFF	TGTGCCAGCAGCTCTTTGACAGGGAGGGCCACTGAAGCTTTCTTT
TRBV5-1	NA	TRBJ2-2	NA	CAIRIPPGELFF	TGCGCCATCCGGATCCCCCCCGGGGAGCTGTTTTTT
TRBV7-3	NA	TRBJ1-1	TRBD1	CASSLYPSDRARYNTEAFF	TGTGCCAGCAGCTTATACCCGTCGGACAGGGCTCGTTATAACACTGAAGCTTTCTTT
TRBV27	few	TRBJ2-7	NA	CASSSQGNEQYF	TGTGCCAGCAGTTCCCAGGGTAACGAGCAGTACTTC
TRBV11-3	NA	TRBJ2-2	TRBD2	CASSLTQTSGRLGELFF	TGTGCCAGCAGCTTAACTCAAACTAGCGGGAGGTTGGGGGAGCTGTTTTTT
TRBV18	NA	TRBJ1-1	NA	CASSPPYTEAFF	TGTGCCAGCTCACCTCCGTACACTGAAGCTTTCTTT
TRBV19	NA	TRBJ1-5	NA	CASWTRDSNQPQHF	TGTGCCAGTTGGACTCGAGATAGCAATCAGCCCCAGCATTTT
TRBV6-5	NA	TRBJ2-7	NA	CASSYSGFSSYEQYF	TGTGCCAGCAGTTACTCGGGCTTTAGCTCCTACGAGCAGTACTTC
TRBV30	NA	TRBJ2-1	TRBD2	CAWTRGDAAGAEQFF	TGTGCCTGGACCCGGGGGGACGCTGCCGGCGCCGAGCAGTTCTTC
TRBV4-2	NA	TRBJ1-2	NA	CASTRLGTYGYTF	TGTGCCAGCACCCGCCTCGGGACCTATGGCTACACCTTC
TRBV9	NA	TRBJ2-7	NA	CASSDGRGYEQYF	TGTGCCAGCAGCGACGGCAGGGGCTACGAGCAGTACTTC
TRBV6-6	NA	TRBJ2-7	TRBD1	CASSYSGTGGRDEQYF	TGTGCCAGCAGTTACTCGGGAACAGGGGGCCGGGACGAGCAGTACTTC
TRBV28	NA	TRBJ1-5	NA	CASSKPQGGVRQPQHF	TGTGCCAGCAGTAAGCCGCAAGGGGGTGTGCGCCAGCCCCAGCATTTT
TRBV5-4	NA	TRBJ2-7	TRBD2	CASSLTPSGSQQYF	TGTGCCAGCAGCTTGACTCCTAGCGGGAGTCAGCAGTACTTC
TRBV7-8	NA	TRBJ1-2	NA	CASSRGGAGYTF	TGTGCCAGCAGCCGAGGGGGGGCTGGCTACACCTTC